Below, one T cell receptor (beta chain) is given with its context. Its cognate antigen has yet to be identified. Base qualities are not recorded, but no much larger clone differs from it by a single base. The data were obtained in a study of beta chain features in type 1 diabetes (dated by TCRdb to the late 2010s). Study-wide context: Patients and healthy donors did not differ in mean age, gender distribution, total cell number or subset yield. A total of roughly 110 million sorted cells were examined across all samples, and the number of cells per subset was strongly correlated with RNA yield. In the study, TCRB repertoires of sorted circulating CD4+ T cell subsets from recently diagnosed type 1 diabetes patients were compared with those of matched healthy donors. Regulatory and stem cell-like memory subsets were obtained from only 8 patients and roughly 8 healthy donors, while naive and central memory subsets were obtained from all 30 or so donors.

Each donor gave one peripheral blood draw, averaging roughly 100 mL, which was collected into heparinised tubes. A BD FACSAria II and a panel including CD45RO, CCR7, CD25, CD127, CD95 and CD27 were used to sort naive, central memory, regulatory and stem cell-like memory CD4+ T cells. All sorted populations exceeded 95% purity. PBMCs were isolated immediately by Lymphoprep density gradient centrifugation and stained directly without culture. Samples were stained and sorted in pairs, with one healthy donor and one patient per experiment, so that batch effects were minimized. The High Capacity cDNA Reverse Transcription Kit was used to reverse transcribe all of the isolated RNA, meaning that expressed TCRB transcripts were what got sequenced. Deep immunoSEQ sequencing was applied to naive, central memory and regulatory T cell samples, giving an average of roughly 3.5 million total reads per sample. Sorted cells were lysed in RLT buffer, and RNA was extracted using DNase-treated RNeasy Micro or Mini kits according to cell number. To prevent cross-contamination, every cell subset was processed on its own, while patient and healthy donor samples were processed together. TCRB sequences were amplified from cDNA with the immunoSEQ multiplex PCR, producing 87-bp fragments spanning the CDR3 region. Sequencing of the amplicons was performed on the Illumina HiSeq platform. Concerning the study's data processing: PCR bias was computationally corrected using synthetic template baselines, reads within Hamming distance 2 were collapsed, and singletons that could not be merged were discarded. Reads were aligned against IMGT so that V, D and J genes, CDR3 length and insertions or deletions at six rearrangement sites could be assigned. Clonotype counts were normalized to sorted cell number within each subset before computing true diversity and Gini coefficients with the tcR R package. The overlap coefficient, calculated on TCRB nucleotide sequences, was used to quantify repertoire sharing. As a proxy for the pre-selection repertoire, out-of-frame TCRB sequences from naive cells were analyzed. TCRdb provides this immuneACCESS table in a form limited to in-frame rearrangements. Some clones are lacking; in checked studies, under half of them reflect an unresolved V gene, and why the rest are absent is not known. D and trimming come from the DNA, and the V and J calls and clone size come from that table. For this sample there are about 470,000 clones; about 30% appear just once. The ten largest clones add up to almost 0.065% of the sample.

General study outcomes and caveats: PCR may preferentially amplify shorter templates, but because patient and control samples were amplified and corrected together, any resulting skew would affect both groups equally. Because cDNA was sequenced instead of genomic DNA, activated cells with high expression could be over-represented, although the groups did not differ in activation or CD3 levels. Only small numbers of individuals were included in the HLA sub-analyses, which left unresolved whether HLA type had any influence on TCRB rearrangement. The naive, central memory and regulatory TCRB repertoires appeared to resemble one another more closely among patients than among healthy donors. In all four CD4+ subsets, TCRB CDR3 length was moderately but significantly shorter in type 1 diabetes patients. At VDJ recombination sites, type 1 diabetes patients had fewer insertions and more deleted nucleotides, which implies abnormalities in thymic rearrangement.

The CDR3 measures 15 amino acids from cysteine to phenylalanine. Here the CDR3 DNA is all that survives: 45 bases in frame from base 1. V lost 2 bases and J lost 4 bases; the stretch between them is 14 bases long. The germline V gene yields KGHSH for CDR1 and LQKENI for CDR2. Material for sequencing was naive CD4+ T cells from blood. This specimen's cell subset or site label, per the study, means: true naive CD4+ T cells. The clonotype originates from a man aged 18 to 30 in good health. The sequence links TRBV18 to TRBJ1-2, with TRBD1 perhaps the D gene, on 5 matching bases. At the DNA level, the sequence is TGTGCCAGCTCACCATTTCCAGGGAGAGGCTATGGCTACACCTTC. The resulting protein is CASSPFPGRGYGYTF.